Included here is one T cell receptor (beta chain) sequence, with context. The antigen is unknown. Germline V CDR1 and CDR2: SEHNR, FQNEAQ (reference sequence). The CDR3 extends over 13 amino acids. V was shortened by 2 bases and J by 0 bases, with 4 bases between the two germline ends. The PCR ran on 60 Vbeta and 13 Jbeta primers. The table came from immunoSEQ multiplex PCR; TCRdb's copy has only in-frame clones and leaves some out. The repertoire consists of over 65,000 clones, with roughly 83% occurring once and the leading ten covering approximately 15%. The record originates from a study of cytomegalovirus exposure and HLA in healthy donors. Study results and limitations: Per a later analysis, about 17,000 TCR beta sequences showed association with HLA alleles at 0.05 false discovery rate. The study reported that TCR beta sequences accurately predicted HLA-A and HLA-B alleles in most subjects. The authors assumed roughly uniform sequencing depth across donors for presence/absence analyses.

This chain uses TRBV7-9 with TRBJ1-1; D remains unclear. The receptor's source is a middle-aged woman in good health and CMV-seropositive. Source material: PBMCs. The DNA for the CDR3 is TGTGCCAGCAGCTTACCCGTGAACACTGAAGCTTTCTTT. Its protein is CASSLPVNTEAFF.